This T cell receptor (beta chain) was recorded in a study of cytomegalovirus exposure and HLA in healthy donors. Study-wide findings and caveats: By HLA locus, TCR association rates varied in a later analysis, with DRB1 showing the most and HLA-C the fewest. Reports showed the classifier diagnosing cytomegalovirus status with high specificity and sensitivity. In a later analysis, an Asian-associated ancestry cluster reportedly showed fewer N-insertions than the approximately 640-donor mean.

CDR1 is ENHRY, CDR2 SYGVKD, per germline. This CDR3 is 12 amino acids long. The V and J ends lost 6 bases and 3 bases respectively, with 8 bases between them. Healthy bone marrow donors made up the donor group. As concerns this clone: Its antigen remains unknown.

A multiplex PCR was run with 60 Vbeta primers and 13 Jbeta primers. Using immunoSEQ multiplex PCR, the repertoire was profiled, and TCRdb retains in-frame clones only, with some absent. Altogether under 200,000 clones are present, roughly 77% being singletons, with the ten largest covering roughly 3.1%. The genes are TRBV10-3 and TRBJ2-5; D unresolved. Sample: PBMCs. This clonotype originated in a man in his forties in good health and CMV-seropositive. This CDR3 reads CAIRRDKETQYF. The CDR3 nucleotides read TGTGCCATCAGGAGAGATAAAGAGACCCAGTACTTC.